Following are 27 T cell receptor beta chains from one sample sequenced in a study of early T cells in non-severe SARS-CoV-2 infection. TCRdb analysed the 5' RACE reads with MiXCR anew, one entry per CDR3 protein. The sample holds roughly 24,000 distinct CDR3 sequences, 3.6% seen once. The sequenced sample consisted of whole blood. The receptors originated from an adult who was a healthcare worker with PCR-confirmed SARS-CoV-2 infection or an uninfected control (not recorded which).

The table lists this clonotype with many counts. The J gene is TRBJ1-3, the V gene TRBV5-1; D ambiguous. The V end was cut by 1 base, the J end by 2 bases, with 4 bases between. Germline CDR1 is SGHRS and CDR2 is YFSETQ. The CDR3 totals 13 residues. The CDR3 DNA is TGCGCCAGCAGCTTGATCCCTGGAAACACCATATATTTT. Translated: CASSLIPGNTIYF. Combining the CDR3 with reference TRBV5-1 and TRBJ1-3 gives the whole variable domain KAGVTQTPRYLIKTRGQQVTLSCSPISGHRSVSWYQQTPGQGLQFLFEYFSETQRNKGNFPGRFSGRQFSNSRSEMNVSTLELGDSALYLCASSLIPGNTIYFGEGSWLTVV.

This clonotype is medium-sized by share. The rearrangement uses TRBV19 and TRBJ2-7; TRBD2 matches 14 bases. From germline, CDR1 is LNHDA and CDR2 SQIVND (reference sequence). The CDR3 contains 14 residues. J was trimmed by 2 bases and V by 6 bases; bases with no gene match: 0. The DNA of the CDR3 is TGTGCCAGTAGGACTAGCGGGAGGGCCTACGAGCAGTACTTC. This encodes CASRTSGRAYEQYF.

This clonotype was counted ten times or more. The CDR3 loop is CASSIDGLAGADTGELFF. The CDR3 DNA reads TGTGCCAGTAGTATAGATGGACTAGCGGGAGCTGACACCGGGGAGCTGTTTTTT. The chain links TRBV19 to TRBJ2-2, with 13 bases lining up with TRBD2. Germline V gives CDR1 LNHDA, CDR2 SQIVND (reference sequence). The ends lost 0 bases at V and 3 bases at J; junction bases unmatched: 4. The CDR3 runs 18 residues.

This clonotype appeared many times. This chain joins TRBV11-3 and TRBJ1-6; no clear D. CDR1 and CDR2 (germline): SGHNT, YENEEA. The CDR3 extends over 13 amino acids. The V end lost 4 bases, the J end lost 8 bases, and 9 bases lay between the germline ends. The CDR3 DNA sequence: TGTGCCAGCAGCTCCGTCGACTATTCACCCCTCCACTTT. Residues: CASSSVDYSPLHF.

This clonotype has at least ten counts. This chain links TRBV7-2 with TRBJ2-4; D not certain. The V end was cut by 1 base, the J end by 2 bases, with 9 bases between. The CDR3 contains 15 residues. Per germline, CDR1 SGHTA and CDR2 FQGNSA. The CDR3 is CASSLGVLTKNIQYF. In DNA, the CDR3 is TGTGCCAGCAGCTTAGGAGTACTAACCAAAAACATTCAGTACTTC.

This clonotype was observed many times. The chain has TRBV11-2 and TRBJ2-2, with D unclear. Germline V lookup: CDR1 SGHAT, CDR2 FQNNGV. The CDR3 spans 14 residues. Trimming shortened V by 5 bases and J by 4 bases, and 11 bases separated the two germline ends. The CDR3 loop is CASSTEATTGELFF. CDR3 DNA: TGTGCCAGCAGCACCGAGGCCACCACCGGGGAGCTGTTTTTT.

This clonotype was seen ten or more times. The gene calls are TRBV7-9 and TRBJ2-5; 7 nucleotides match TRBD1. Germline V gene data show CDR1 as SEHNR and CDR2 as FQNEAQ (reference sequence). The V segment lost 5 bases and the J segment 5 bases; nucleotides outside the gene matches: 11. The CDR3 runs to 15 residues. The DNA of the CDR3 is TGTGCCAGCAGCCCAACAGGGGTAAAGGGGGAGACCCAGTACTTC. Amino acid sequence: CASSPTGVKGETQYF.

This clonotype was seen at least ten times. The chain employs TRBV11-2 and TRBJ1-2; the D is unclear. In germline, CDR1 is SGHAT, CDR2 FQNNGV. The length of the CDR3 is 12 residues. The V end was cut by 3 bases, the J end by 5 bases, with 7 bases between. The CDR3 coding sequence is TGTGCCAGCAGCTTGGATAGATATGGCTACACCTTC. Its translation is CASSLDRYGYTF. Full variable domain (outside the CDR3, taken from reference TRBV11-2 and TRBJ1-2): EAGVAQSPRYKIIEKRQSVAFWCNPISGHATLYWYQQILGQGPKLLIQFQNNGVVDDSQLPKDRFSAERLKGVDSTLKIQPAKLEDSAVYLCASSLDRYGYTFGSGTRLTVV.

This clonotype occurred many times. V gene TRBV20-1 combines with J gene TRBJ1-5; 9 bases fit TRBD1. The CDR3 spans 14 residues. The V gene's germline CDR1 is DFQATT and CDR2 SNEGSKA (reference sequence). Trimming at V came to 6 bases and at J to 6 bases, leaving 9 bases not matched to a gene. In DNA, the CDR3 is TGCAGTGCGGAATCGGGACAGGGTATTCAGCCCCAGCATTTT. Translated, it gives CSAESGQGIQPQHF.

In this sample, this clonotype turned up many times. This chain uses TRBV4-3 with TRBJ2-2, with 10 positions matching TRBD2. Trimming cost V 0 bases and J 6 bases; bases outside gene matches: 7. Germline values: CDR1 LGHNA, CDR2 YSLEER. The CDR3 covers 17 residues. The CDR3 coding sequence is TGCGCCAGCAGCCAAGATAAAGCGGGAGGGCCCTCCGGGGAGCTGTTTTTT. Amino acid sequence: CASSQDKAGGPSGELFF.

Many counts were recorded for this clonotype. The V call is TRBV20-1, the J call TRBJ1-2, with D possibly being TRBD1 (6 bases). V was clipped by 3 bases and J by 8 bases, with 10 bases between them. Germline V CDR1 and CDR2: DFQATT, SNEGSKA (reference sequence). The CDR3 is made up of 11 amino acids. CDR3 DNA sequence: TGCAGTGCTAGGGGGGCGCACGGCTACACCTTC. Translation gives CSARGAHGYTF.

This clonotype was observed at least ten times. The V call is TRBV7-8, the J call TRBJ1-5, with 7 bases matching TRBD1. The CDR3 has 14 amino acids. The V segment lost 5 bases and the J segment 1 base; nucleotides outside the gene matches: 2. CDR1 and CDR2 from the germline V gene are SGHVS and FQNEAQ. CDR3: CASSAGQSNQPQHF. CDR3 DNA: TGTGCCAGCAGCGCGGGACAGAGCAATCAGCCCCAGCATTTT.

Judged by abundance, this clonotype is medium-sized. The V gene is TRBV2, the J gene TRBJ2-1, with 9 positions matching TRBD1. After removal of 6 bases from V and 2 bases from J, the junction contained 5 bases not matched to a gene. The CDR3 is 15 residues long. CDR1 is SNHLY, CDR2 FYNNEI, per germline. Written as DNA, the CDR3 is TGTGCCAGCAGGTCGGGACAGGGCCCCTACAATGAGCAGTTCTTC. Its translation: CASRSGQGPYNEQFF. Variable domain in full (rest from reference TRBV2 and TRBJ2-1): EPEVTQTPSHQVTQMGQEVILRCVPISNHLYFYWYRQILGQKVEFLVSFYNNEISEKSEIFDDQFSVERPDGSNFTLKIRSTKLEDSAMYFCASRSGQGPYNEQFFGPGTRLTVL.

This chain connects TRBV4-3 to TRBJ2-3; 7 nucleotides match TRBD2. The CDR3 loop spans 16 amino acids. Trimming at V came to 0 bases and at J to 4 bases, leaving 7 bases not matched to a gene. CDR1 and CDR2 (germline): LGHNA, YSLEER. The CDR3 DNA sequence: TGCGCCAGCAGCCAAGATGGGGCGGGAGTAGCAGATACGCAGTATTTT. It specifies CASSQDGAGVADTQYF.

This clonotype was recorded many times. CDR3 loop: CARWPAVEGETGELFF. CDR3 nucleotide sequence: TGTGCCCGCTGGCCCGCTGTGGAGGGGGAAACCGGGGAGCTGTTTTTT. The chain carries TRBV7-2 and TRBJ2-2; D possibly uses TRBD1 or TRBD2 (6 bases each). CDR3 length: 16 amino acids. Trimming took 11 bases from V and 5 from J, leaving 24 bases between them. From germline, CDR1 is SGHTA and CDR2 FQGNSA.

This clonotype showed up many times. The chain recombines TRBV24-1 with TRBJ2-7; the match to TRBD2 covers 7 bases. Germline trimming cut 4 bases from V and 5 bases from J; bases unmatched to any gene: 7. Per germline, CDR1 KGHDR and CDR2 SFDVKD. CDR3 size: 14 residues. CDR3 amino acids: CATSDPGRVNEQYF. DNA for the CDR3: TGTGCCACCAGTGACCCGGGGAGGGTCAACGAGCAGTACTTC.

The chain is built from TRBV5-5 and TRBJ1-5; D not resolved. Germline CDR1 SGHKS, CDR2 YYEKEE (reference sequence). The V end lost 1 base, the J end lost 2 bases, and 7 bases lay between the germline ends. The CDR3 totals 14 residues. For the CDR3, the DNA is TGTGCCAGCAGCTTGAAAAGGGGCAATCAGCCCCAGCATTTT. Amino acid sequence: CASSLKRGNQPQHF. The entire variable domain, with the rest obtained from reference TRBV5-5 and TRBJ1-5, is as follows: DAGVTQSPTHLIKTRGQQVTLRCSPISGHKSVSWYQQVLGQGPQFIFQYYEKEERGRGNFPDRFSARQFPNYSSELNVNALLLGDSALYLCASSLKRGNQPQHFGDGTRLSIL.

This clonotype occurred many times. The genes are TRBV6-1 and TRBJ1-6; D may be TRBD1 (5 bases). The germline CDR1 and CDR2 sequences are MNHNS and SASEGT. V was trimmed by 7 bases and J by 7 bases, leaving 11 bases between them. The CDR3 is 13 residues long. CDR3 DNA sequence: TGTGCCAGCACCCTCCAGGGAAATTCACCCCTCCACTTT. Its protein is CASTLQGNSPLHF.

This clonotype was found a few times. The chain links TRBV18 to TRBJ1-1; D remains unclear. Germline CDR1 and CDR2: KGHSH and LQKENI. The length of the CDR3 is 14 residues. The V and J ends lost 6 bases and 1 base respectively, with 12 bases between them. The CDR3 DNA is TGTGCCAGCTCCCGAGACAATACGAACACTGAAGCTTTCTTT. It is translated as CASSRDNTNTEAFF. Using reference TRBV18 and TRBJ1-1 for the parts outside the CDR3, the full variable domain is NAGVMQNPRHLVRRRGQEARLRCSPMKGHSHVYWYRQLPEEGLKFMVYLQKENIIDESGMPKERFSAEFPKEGPSILRIQQVVRGDSAAYFCASSRDNTNTEAFFGQGTRLTVV.

This clonotype came up many times. J is TRBJ2-5 and V is TRBV7-8; D not resolved. Germline loops: CDR1 SGHVS, CDR2 FQNEAQ. V lost 0 bases and J lost 7, with 15 bases in between. The CDR3 consists of 15 residues. In nucleotides, the CDR3 is TGTGCCAGCAGCTTAGCTTCGACCGCAATGGGGACCCAGTACTTC. It codes for CASSLASTAMGTQYF. Drawing the rest from reference TRBV7-8 and TRBJ2-5, the complete variable domain is GAGVSQSPRYKVAKRGQDVALRCDPISGHVSLFWYQQALGQGPEFLTYFQNEAQLDKSGLPSDRFFAERPEGSVSTLKIQRTQQEDSAVYLCASSLASTAMGTQYFGPGTRLLVL.

This clonotype was recorded many times. The chain links TRBV11-2 to TRBJ2-2; 8 bases match TRBD2. Germline-derived CDR1 and CDR2 are SGHAT and FQNNGV. The ends lost 8 bases at V and 0 bases at J; junction bases unmatched: 2. The CDR3 loop spans 14 amino acids. CDR3 residues: CASQAGANTGELFF. The CDR3 coding sequence is TGTGCCAGCCAAGCGGGGGCGAACACCGGGGAGCTGTTTTTT.

This clonotype showed up many times. The gene calls are TRBV7-6 and TRBJ2-2; TRBD2 agrees at 16 bases. Per the germline V gene, CDR1 is SGHVS and CDR2 is FNYEAQ. This CDR3 has 19 residues. Germline trimming cut 4 bases from V and 6 bases from J; bases unmatched to any gene: 11. The chain's CDR3 is CASSSFPGLAGGSAGELFF. The CDR3 nucleotides are TGTGCCAGCAGCTCCTTCCCGGGACTAGCGGGAGGGTCCGCCGGGGAGCTGTTTTTT.

The J gene is TRBJ2-2, the V gene TRBV27; D unclear. Trimming stripped 3 bases from V and 7 bases from J, with 12 bases between. Germline V CDR1 and CDR2: MNHEY, SMNVEV (reference sequence). The CDR3 spans 14 residues. As DNA, the CDR3 is TGTGCCAGCAGTTTGTCCCCGGTCCACGGGGAGCTGTTTTTT. Protein product: CASSLSPVHGELFF.

Many counts were recorded for this clonotype. The rearrangement uses TRBV19 and TRBJ2-3; 8 positions agree with TRBD2. The germline gives CDR1 LNHDA, CDR2 SQIVND (reference sequence). This CDR3 contains 13 residues. With V trimmed by 10 bases and J by 6 bases, 9 bases remained unmatched. In DNA form, the CDR3 reads TGTGCCACGACTAGCGCCCTACCGGATACGCAGTATTTT. Its translation: CATTSALPDTQYF.

The table lists this clonotype with many counts. V is TRBV5-4 and J is TRBJ2-1; a weak D match, TRBD1 (5 bases). This CDR3 has 18 amino acids. Trimming cost V 0 bases and J 7 bases, with 23 bases left between them. Germline V gives CDR1 SGHNT, CDR2 YYREEE (reference sequence). The CDR3 sequence: CASSLAPSGGYRQNEQFF. The CDR3 nucleotides are TGTGCCAGCAGCTTGGCCCCCTCAGGTGGCTATAGACAGAATGAGCAGTTCTTC.

Ten or more counts support this clonotype. This chain links TRBV28 with TRBJ1-6; D is unresolved. Looked up from germline, CDR1 is MDHEN and CDR2 is SYDVKM. V was shortened by 7 bases and J by 9 bases, with 13 bases between the two germline ends. The CDR3 spans 13 residues. CDR3: CASITVVGSPLHF. CDR3 nucleotides: TGTGCCAGCATTACGGTGGTAGGTTCACCCCTCCACTTT.

This clonotype was found many times. V is TRBV6-5 and J is TRBJ1-1, with a tentative D call TRBD1 (5 bases). The CDR3 totals 13 residues. V lost 5 bases and J 1 base, leaving 8 bases between the germline ends. Germline CDR1 is MNHEY and CDR2 is SVGAGI. The CDR3 protein is CASSRDRNTEAFF. CDR3 sequence (DNA): TGTGCCAGCAGTCGCGACAGGAACACTGAAGCTTTCTTT.